Listed here are 7 T cell receptor beta chains from one sample, sequenced in a study of cytomegalovirus exposure and HLA in healthy donors. With 60 Vbeta and 13 Jbeta primers, the PCR was carried out. Repertoires were generated with immunoSEQ multiplex PCR, while TCRdb's copy carries only in-frame clones and drops some. The sample consists of fewer than 200,000 clones, over 75% of them appearing once. Sequencing was done on a sample of PBMCs. These receptors were obtained from a woman between 45 and 65 years old in good health and CMV-seronegative.

The J gene is TRBJ1-4, the V gene TRBV28; 12 bases are shared with TRBD1. The CDR3 sequence is 17 residues long. J lost 7 bases, V lost 5 bases, and 11 bases had no gene match. Germline V CDR1 and CDR2: MDHEN, SYDVKM. The CDR3 loop is CASSPFPGQGAGEKLFF. As DNA, the CDR3 is TGTGCCAGCAGTCCATTCCCGGGACAGGGGGCGGGTGAAAAACTGTTTTTT.

This clone was found a few times. V usage is TRBV4-2 and J usage is TRBJ2-1; 10 bases match TRBD2. CDR3 length: 16 amino acids. Trimming cost V 4 bases and J 5 bases; bases outside gene matches: 8. From germline, CDR1 is LGHNA and CDR2 YNFKEQ. CDR3 bases: TGTGCCAGCAGCCCTAACGGACTAGCGGCAAACAATGAGCAGTTCTTC. Translated: CASSPNGLAANNEQFF.

This sequence joins TRBV5-1 and TRBJ2-2; 8 bases agree with TRBD2. The germline V gene has CDR1 SGHRS and CDR2 YFSETQ. V was clipped by 0 bases and J by 4 bases; unmatched bases: 5. CDR3 length equals 16 residues. This chain's CDR3 is CASSLVSGDPTGELFF. CDR3 coding DNA: TGCGCCAGCAGCTTGGTTAGCGGGGACCCCACCGGGGAGCTGTTTTTT. The entire variable domain, with the rest obtained from reference TRBV5-1 and TRBJ2-2, is as follows: KAGVTQTPRYLIKTRGQQVTLSCSPISGHRSVSWYQQTPGQGLQFLFEYFSETQRNKGNFPGRFSGRQFSNSRSEMNVSTLELGDSALYLCASSLVSGDPTGELFFGEGSRLTVL.

Comments on this clone: In the same sample, other DNA sequences code for this CDR3. The rearrangement links TRBV30 to TRBJ2-7, with D perhaps matching TRBD1 (6 bases). CDR3 length: 13 amino acids. From germline, CDR1 is GTSNPN and CDR2 SVGIG (reference sequence). V dropped 0 bases and J dropped 2 bases, with 8 bases sitting between them. This chain's CDR3 is CAWSVGGAYEQYF. CDR3 nucleotides: TGTGCCTGGAGTGTTGGGGGCGCCTACGAGCAGTACTTC. The full variable domain, completed using reference TRBV30 and TRBJ2-7, is SQTIHQWPATLVQPVGSPLSLECTVEGTSNPNLYWYRQAAGRGLQLLFYSVGIGQISSEVPQNLSASRPQDRQFILSSKKLLLSDSGFYLCAWSVGGAYEQYFGPGTRLTVT.

This chain uses TRBV6-6 with TRBJ2-1; the D is unclear. CDR1 is MNHNY and CDR2 is SVGAGI in the germline V gene (reference sequence). Trimming took 8 bases from V and 9 from J, leaving 14 bases between them. The CDR3 has 12 amino acids. The CDR3 region has the DNA TGTGCCAGCGGGCAGGCGTTCGGTGAGCAGTTCTTC. Encoded protein: CASGQAFGEQFF.

The J gene is TRBJ2-3, the V gene TRBV29-1, with D uncertain. The V gene's germline CDR1 is SQVTM and CDR2 ANQGSEA. The CDR3 spans 12 residues. Trimming took off 4 bases at V and 4 bases at J, with 9 bases between the two ends. The CDR3 loop reads CSVVLPADTQYF. The CDR3 nucleotides are TGCAGCGTTGTCCTCCCCGCAGATACGCAGTATTTT.

The rearrangement joins TRBV6-4 to TRBJ2-7; a weak D match, TRBD1 (6 bases). V lost 8 bases to trimming and J lost 5 bases, with 19 bases between them. The CDR3 length is 14 residues. Germline values: CDR1 MRHNA, CDR2 SNTAGT. The CDR3 DNA is TGTGCCAGCCTGGAGGCCTGGGGGCCCAACGAGCAGTACTTC. This translates into CASLEAWGPNEQYF.